The clone carrying this TCR beta chain occurred a few times. Antigen: not known. The sample originates from a study of human T cells and chemical hapten exposure. Findings of the study overall: High-frequency TCRs, those above 1 in 1000, stayed the same after DPC sensitization. The donor cohort had alopecia, so its immune response may not match that of healthy people.

The germline V gene encodes CDR1 SGHVS and CDR2 FNYEAQ. The CDR3 extends over 15 amino acids. The V end was cut by 4 bases, the J end by 5 bases, with 15 bases between. Individual cDNA molecules (in the library) carried attached unique molecular identifiers. TCRdb independently ran MiXCR on the RACE reads; one entry per CDR3 protein. The repertoire holds some 150,000 distinct CDR3 sequences, with approximately 12% as singletons. Time point reported: patch test 2, 6 weeks after DPC sensitization. Treatment given: therapeutic diphenylcyclopropenone sensitization with weekly scalp DPC. The genes are TRBV7-6 and TRBJ2-1; D possibly corresponds to TRBD1 (6 bases). The clonotype was recovered from a woman between 50 and 59 years old with alopecia areata. Some clones in this sample may be carry-over from other donors' samples. Sample: whole blood, taken in connection with sensitization to the hapten diphenylcyclopropenone (DPC). DNA for the CDR3: TGTGCCAGCAGCTCCCCGGGACACCAAAACAATGAGCAGTTCTTC. Translation: CASSSPGHQNNEQFF.